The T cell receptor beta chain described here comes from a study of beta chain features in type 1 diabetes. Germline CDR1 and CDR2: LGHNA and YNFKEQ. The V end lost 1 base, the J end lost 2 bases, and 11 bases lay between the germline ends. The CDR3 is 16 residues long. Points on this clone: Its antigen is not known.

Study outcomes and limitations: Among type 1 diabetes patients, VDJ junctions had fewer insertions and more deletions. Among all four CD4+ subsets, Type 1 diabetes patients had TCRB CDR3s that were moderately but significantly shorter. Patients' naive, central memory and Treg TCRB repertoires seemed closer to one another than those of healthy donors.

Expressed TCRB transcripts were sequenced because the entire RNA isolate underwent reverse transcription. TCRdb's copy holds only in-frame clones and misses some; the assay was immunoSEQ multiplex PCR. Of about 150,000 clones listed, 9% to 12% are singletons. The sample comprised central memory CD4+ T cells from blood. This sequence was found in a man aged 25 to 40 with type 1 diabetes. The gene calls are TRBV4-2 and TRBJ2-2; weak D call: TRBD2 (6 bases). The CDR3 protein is CASSQGGSGNTGELFF. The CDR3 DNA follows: TGTGCCAGCAGCCAAGGAGGTAGCGGTAACACCGGGGAGCTGTTTTTT.